This T cell receptor (beta chain) was documented in a study of cytomegalovirus exposure and HLA in healthy donors. CDR1 is MNHEY and CDR2 is SMNVEV in the germline V gene (reference sequence). V was pared by 10 bases and J by 6 bases, with 20 bases between. The CDR3 totals 14 residues. The study ran its PCR with 60 Vbeta and 13 Jbeta primers. Here immunoSEQ multiplex PCR was the method, and the copy in TCRdb shows in-frame clones only, minus some. The data contain approximately 100,000 clones, 70% to 80% of them singletons. The specimen sequenced was PBMCs. This sequence was found in a man aged 45-65 years in good health and CMV-seropositive. This chain joins TRBV27 and TRBJ2-3, with D tentatively TRBD2 (5 bases). CDR3 residues: CATETGPRGDTQYF. The CDR3, as DNA: TGTGCCACCGAGACCGGGCCTCGAGGGGATACGCAGTATTTT.